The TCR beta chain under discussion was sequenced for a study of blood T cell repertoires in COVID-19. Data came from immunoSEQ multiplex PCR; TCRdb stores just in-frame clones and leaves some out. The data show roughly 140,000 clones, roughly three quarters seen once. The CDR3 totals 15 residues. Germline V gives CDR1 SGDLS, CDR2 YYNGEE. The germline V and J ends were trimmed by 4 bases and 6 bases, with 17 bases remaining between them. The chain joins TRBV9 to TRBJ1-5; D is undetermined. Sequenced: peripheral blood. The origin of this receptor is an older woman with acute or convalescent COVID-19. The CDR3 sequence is CASSPGPTGSQPQHF. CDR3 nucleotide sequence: TGTGCCAGCAGCCCCGGACCCACCGGGAGTCAGCCCCAGCATTTT.